This is a list of T cell receptor beta chains from one sample in a study of blood T cell repertoires in COVID-19. Data came from immunoSEQ multiplex PCR; TCRdb stores just in-frame clones and leaves some out. The sample yields approximately 220,000 clones, 82% seen once. Sequences were obtained from peripheral blood. All receptors derive from a woman aged 65 to 85 with acute or convalescent COVID-19. The conserved cysteine and the conserved F or W are not part of the CDR3 here.

>TRBJ2-3|TRBV1|15
TSSQDGNSGSTDTQY
>TRBJ2-1|TRBV28|17
ASSQALGLAGGHYNEQF
>TRBJ1-5|TRBV27|13
ASSRSGTGSQPQH
>TRBJ1-3|TRBV6-5|11
ASSSGLGNTIY
>TRBJ2-1|TRBV4-3|13
ASSGGQGLYNEQF
>TRBJ1-1|TRBV7-9|14
ASSSDRGLKNTEAF
>TRBJ2-3|TRBV11-2|16
ASSLLSTSGGPPYTQY
>TRBJ1-5|TRBV7-2|11
ASSLVQNQPQH
>TRBJ1-1|TRBV6-1|12
ASSETGGNTEAF
>TRBJ2-7|TRBV7-9|13
ASSLGLAGVDEQY
>TRBJ1-2|TRBV7-9|11
ASTLDSNYGYT
>TRBJ1-6|TRBV12-3/TRBV12-4|10
ASSFAGTSLH
>TRBJ1-3|TRBV5-1|13
ASSPNGITGNTIY
>TRBJ2-3|TRBV28|10
ASTINSQAQY
>TRBJ1-2|TRBV5-1|14
ASSLDVDFRGYGYT
>TRBJ1-1|TRBV6-5|12
ASSLGGGVPEAF
>TRBJ1-4|TRBV5-1|12
ASSQAGRVEKLF
>TRBJ1-6|TRBV25-1|15
ASSVTSSGTGGSPLH
>TRBJ1-1|TRBV27|14
ASSLRSTGMNTEAF
>TRBJ1-6|TRBV21-1|12
ASSKYRGRSPLH
>TRBJ1-5|TRBV5-1|13
ASSQNGGDNQPQH
>TRBJ2-6|TRBV19|16
ASTRVGTGSSGANVLT
>TRBJ1-1|TRBV6-2/TRBV6-3|15
ASSYQPGTAGNTEAF
>TRBJ2-7|TRBV6-6|12
ASSPDRLDHEQY